Listed here is a single T cell receptor beta chain. This clonotype was observed at least ten times. The target of this receptor is not known. No much larger clone exists at a distance of one base, and base qualities are not known. The listed sequencing device is Illumina HiSeq 2500. Quantitative 5'-RACE with molecular barcodes was used to prepare TCR beta libraries. The original pipeline was this. A new computational method, built on a probabilistic model of VDJ rearrangement, was used to identify disease-linked TCR variants. Using fastp trimming at Q25 and MiXCR clonotype assembly, TCRdb reanalyzed the public sequencing data and kept in-frame beta chains. Identical CDR3 protein sequences are pooled into one entry, listed with their most common genes and DNA. It is TCRdb's table, rather than the study itself, that gives the V and J calls and clone size. The sample table contains 500,000 to 650,000 distinct CDR3 sequences; only one count was recorded for under 5.5% of them. The ten largest clonotypes hold roughly 3.2% of the sample.

V and J are truncated by 6 bases and 5 bases respectively, leaving an intervening sequence of 13 bases. In the germline V gene, CDR1 corresponds to MNHNS and CDR2 to SASEGT. Spanning cysteine to phenylalanine, the CDR3 consists of 13 amino acids. Just CDR3 DNA is preserved here, 39 bases in frame from base 1. The sample originates from a study of CD8 T cells in ankylosing spondylitis (dated by TCRdb to the late 2010s). Concerning the study at large: T cell receptor beta repertoires were profiled in healthy donors and ankylosing spondylitis patients so that disease-linked TCR variants could be found. Peripheral blood was sampled, and synovial fluid was additionally collected from ankylosing spondylitis patients. The full study cohort was made up of about 25 ankylosing spondylitis patients and 108 healthy donors.

Overall study outcomes, separate from this receptor: The disease-linked clones were reported to be significantly enriched in matched synovial fluid samples from ankylosing spondylitis patients. Blood from ankylosing spondylitis patients appeared to be characterized by a TCR beta motif composed of several highly homologous amino acid variants. Some motif variants had previously been reported in the synovial fluid and blood of reactive arthritis patients, which suggests shared mechanisms of disease initiation. In peripheral blood, the disease-linked clones were found at relatively low frequencies and had a CD8+ phenotype.

The receptor comes from a male donor with ankylosing spondylitis. This chain is built from TRBV6-1 and TRBJ1-1; the D region possibly corresponds to TRBD1 (6 bases align). Material for sequencing was blood, either unsorted or a sorted T cell fraction (not recorded which). The base sequence is TGTGCCAGCAGCAGGTACAGGGTAACTGAAGCTTTCTTT. Its protein product is CASSRYRVTEAFF.